This T cell receptor beta chain was observed in a study of vaccination effects on CD4 cells after COVID-19. Notes on this clone: Its antigen is still unknown.

TCRdb's copy holds only in-frame clones and misses some; the assay was immunoSEQ multiplex PCR. The profile covers roughly 68,000 clones, with approximately 70% appearing a single time and approximately 24% taken by the ten largest. Germline V lookup: CDR1 SEHNR, CDR2 FQNEAQ (reference sequence). V shed 5 bases and J 2 bases; nucleotides not matched to a gene: 3. The CDR3 has 15 residues. Isolation of CD4+ T cells took place after around 10 days of culture. The source of this sequence is a human donor who had a prior SARS-CoV-2 infection. Sequencing used CD4+ T cells from PBMCs cultured without peptide, obtained before COVID-19 vaccination. The V and J genes are TRBV7-9 and TRBJ2-6, with 7 bases fitting TRBD1. Here the CDR3 reads CASSKDRAGANVLTF. CDR3 DNA sequence: TGTGCCAGCAGCAAAGACAGGGCTGGGGCCAACGTCCTGACTTTC.